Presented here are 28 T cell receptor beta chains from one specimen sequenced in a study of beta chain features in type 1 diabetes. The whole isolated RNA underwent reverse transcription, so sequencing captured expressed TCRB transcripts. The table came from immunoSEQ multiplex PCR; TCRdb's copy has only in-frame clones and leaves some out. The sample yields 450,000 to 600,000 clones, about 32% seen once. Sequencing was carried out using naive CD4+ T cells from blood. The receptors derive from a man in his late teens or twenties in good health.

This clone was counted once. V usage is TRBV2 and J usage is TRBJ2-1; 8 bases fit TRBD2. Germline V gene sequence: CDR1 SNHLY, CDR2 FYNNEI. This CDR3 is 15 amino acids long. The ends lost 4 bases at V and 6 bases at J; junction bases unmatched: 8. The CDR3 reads CASSGGASGPNEQFF. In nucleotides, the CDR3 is TGTGCCAGCAGTGGGGGGGCTAGCGGGCCCAATGAGCAGTTCTTC.

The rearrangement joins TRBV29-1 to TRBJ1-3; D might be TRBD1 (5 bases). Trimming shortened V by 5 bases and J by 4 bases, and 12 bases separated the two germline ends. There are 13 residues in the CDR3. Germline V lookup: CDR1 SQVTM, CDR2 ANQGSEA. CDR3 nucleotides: TGCAGCGTTACGCAGGGAACAGGAAACACCATATATTTT. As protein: CSVTQGTGNTIYF.

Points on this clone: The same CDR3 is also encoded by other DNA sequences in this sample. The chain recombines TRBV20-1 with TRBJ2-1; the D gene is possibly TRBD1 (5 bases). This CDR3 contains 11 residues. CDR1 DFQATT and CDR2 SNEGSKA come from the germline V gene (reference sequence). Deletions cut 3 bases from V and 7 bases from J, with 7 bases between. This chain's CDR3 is CSARGPNEQFF. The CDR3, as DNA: TGCAGTGCTAGGGGGCCAAATGAGCAGTTCTTC.

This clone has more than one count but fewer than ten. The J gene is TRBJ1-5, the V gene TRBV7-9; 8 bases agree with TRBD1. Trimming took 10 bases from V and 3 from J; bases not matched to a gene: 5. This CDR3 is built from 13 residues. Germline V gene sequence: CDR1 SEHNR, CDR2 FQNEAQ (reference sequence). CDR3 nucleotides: TGTGCCATCTGGACAGGGCCCAATCAGCCCCAGCATTTT. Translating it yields CAIWTGPNQPQHF.

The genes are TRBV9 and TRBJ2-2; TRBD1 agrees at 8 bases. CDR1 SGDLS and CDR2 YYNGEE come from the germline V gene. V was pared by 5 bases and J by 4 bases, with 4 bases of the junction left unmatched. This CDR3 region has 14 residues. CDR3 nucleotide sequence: TGTGCCAGCAGTCAGGGGGCTCGCACCGGGGAGCTGTTTTTT. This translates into CASSQGARTGELFF.

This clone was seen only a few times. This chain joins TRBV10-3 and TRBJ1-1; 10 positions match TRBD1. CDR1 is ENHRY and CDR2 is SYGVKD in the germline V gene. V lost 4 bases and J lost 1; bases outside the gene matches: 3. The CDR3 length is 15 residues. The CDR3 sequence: CAISGDRGRNTEAFF. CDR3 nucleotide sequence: TGTGCCATCAGTGGGGACAGGGGAAGGAACACTGAAGCTTTCTTT.

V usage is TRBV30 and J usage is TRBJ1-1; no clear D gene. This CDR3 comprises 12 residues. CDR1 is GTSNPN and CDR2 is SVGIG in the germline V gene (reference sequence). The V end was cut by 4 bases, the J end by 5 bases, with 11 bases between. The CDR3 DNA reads TGTGCCTGGAACCGTCTTCGGACTGAAGCTTTCTTT. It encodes CAWNRLRTEAFF.

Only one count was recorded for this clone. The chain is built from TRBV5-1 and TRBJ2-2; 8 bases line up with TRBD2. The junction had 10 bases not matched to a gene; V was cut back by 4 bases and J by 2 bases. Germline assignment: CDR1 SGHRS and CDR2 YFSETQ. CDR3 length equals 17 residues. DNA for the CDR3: TGCGCCAGCAGCACACCAGCGGGGGACCCTAACACCGGGGAGCTGTTTTTT. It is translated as CASSTPAGDPNTGELFF.

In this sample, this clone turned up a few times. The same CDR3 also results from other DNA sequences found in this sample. DNA for the CDR3: TGTGCCAGCAGCTCCAACTCCTACGAGCAGTACTTC. Protein: CASSSNSYEQYF. The chain couples TRBV7-2 to TRBJ2-7; unclear D gene. The CDR3 consists of 12 residues. Trimming shortened V by 4 bases and J by 0 bases, and 4 bases separated the two germline ends. Germline CDR1 SGHTA, CDR2 FQGNSA. The whole variable domain, remainder taken from reference TRBV7-2 and TRBJ2-7, is GAGVSQSPSNKVTEKGKDVELRCDPISGHTALYWYRQSLGQGLEFLIYFQGNSAPDKSGLPSDRFSAERTGGSVSTLTIQRTQQEDSAVYLCASSSNSYEQYFGPGTRLTVT.

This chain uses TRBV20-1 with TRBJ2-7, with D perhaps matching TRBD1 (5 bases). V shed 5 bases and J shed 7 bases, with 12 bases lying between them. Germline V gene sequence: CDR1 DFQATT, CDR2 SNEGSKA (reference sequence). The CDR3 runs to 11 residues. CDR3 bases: TGCAGTGCTTACGACAGCTTGGAGCAGTACTTC. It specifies CSAYDSLEQYF.

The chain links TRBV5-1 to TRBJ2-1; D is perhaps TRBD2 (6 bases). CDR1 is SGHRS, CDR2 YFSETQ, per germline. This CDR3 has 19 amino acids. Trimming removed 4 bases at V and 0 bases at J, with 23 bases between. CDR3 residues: CASSLKARDHTSSYNEQFF. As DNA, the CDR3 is TGCGCCAGCAGCCTAAAGGCGCGGGACCATACAAGCTCCTACAATGAGCAGTTCTTC.

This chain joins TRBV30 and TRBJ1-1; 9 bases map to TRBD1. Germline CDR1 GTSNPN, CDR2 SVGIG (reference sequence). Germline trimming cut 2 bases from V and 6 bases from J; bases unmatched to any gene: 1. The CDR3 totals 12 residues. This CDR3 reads CAWSRDRAEAFF. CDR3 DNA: TGTGCCTGGAGTCGGGACAGGGCTGAAGCTTTCTTT.

CDR3 region: CASSRGTGQEQYF. The CDR3 DNA reads TGTGCCAGCAGCCGAGGGACAGGGCAAGAGCAGTACTTC. The chain carries TRBV7-9 and TRBJ2-7, with 9 bases aligning to TRBD1. There are 13 residues in the CDR3. Germline V lookup: CDR1 SEHNR, CDR2 FQNEAQ (reference sequence). After removal of 5 bases from V and 7 bases from J, the junction contained 6 bases not matched to a gene.

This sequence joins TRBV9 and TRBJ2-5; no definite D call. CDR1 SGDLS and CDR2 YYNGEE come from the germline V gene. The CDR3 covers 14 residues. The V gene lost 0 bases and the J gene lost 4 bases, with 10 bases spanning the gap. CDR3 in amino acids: CASSVETPGETQYF. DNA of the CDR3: TGTGCCAGCAGCGTAGAGACGCCAGGAGAGACCCAGTACTTC. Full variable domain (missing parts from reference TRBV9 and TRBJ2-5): DSGVTQTPKHLITATGQRVTLRCSPRSGDLSVYWYQQSLDQGLQFLIQYYNGEERAKGNILERFSAQQFPDLHSELNLSSLELGDSALYFCASSVETPGETQYFGPGTRLLVL.

The CDR3 DNA reads as TGTGCCAGCTCTGGACAGATGAACACTGAAGCTTTCTTT. Its translation is CASSGQMNTEAFF. The V and J genes are TRBV25-1 and TRBJ1-1; weak D call: TRBD1 (6 bases). The germline gives CDR1 MGHDK, CDR2 SYGVNS. Trimming removed 8 bases at V and 0 bases at J, with 10 bases between. This CDR3 spans 13 amino acids.

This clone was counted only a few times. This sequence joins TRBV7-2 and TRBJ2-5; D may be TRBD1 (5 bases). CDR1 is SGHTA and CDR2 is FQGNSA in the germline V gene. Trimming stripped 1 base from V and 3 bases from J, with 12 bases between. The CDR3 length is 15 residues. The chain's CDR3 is CASSLVVIGEETQYF. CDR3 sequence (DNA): TGTGCCAGCAGCTTAGTGGTCATAGGGGAAGAGACCCAGTACTTC.

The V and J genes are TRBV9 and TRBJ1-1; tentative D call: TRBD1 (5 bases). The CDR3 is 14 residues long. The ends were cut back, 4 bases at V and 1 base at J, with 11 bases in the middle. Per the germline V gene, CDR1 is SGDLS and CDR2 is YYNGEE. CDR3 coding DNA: TGTGCCAGCAGCAGACAGACAGCGAACACTGAAGCTTTCTTT. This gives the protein CASSRQTANTEAFF.

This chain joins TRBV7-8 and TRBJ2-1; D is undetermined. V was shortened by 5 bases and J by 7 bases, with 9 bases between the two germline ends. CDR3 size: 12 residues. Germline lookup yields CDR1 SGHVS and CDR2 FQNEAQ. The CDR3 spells CASSPTENEQFF. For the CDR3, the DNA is TGTGCCAGCAGCCCGACCGAGAATGAGCAGTTCTTC.

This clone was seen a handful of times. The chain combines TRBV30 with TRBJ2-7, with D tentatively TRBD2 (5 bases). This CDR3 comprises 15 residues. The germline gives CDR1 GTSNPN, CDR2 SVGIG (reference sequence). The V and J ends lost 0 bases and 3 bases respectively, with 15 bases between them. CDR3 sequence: CAWSVQSGYLYEQYF. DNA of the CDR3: TGTGCCTGGAGTGTACAGTCGGGATACCTCTACGAGCAGTACTTC.

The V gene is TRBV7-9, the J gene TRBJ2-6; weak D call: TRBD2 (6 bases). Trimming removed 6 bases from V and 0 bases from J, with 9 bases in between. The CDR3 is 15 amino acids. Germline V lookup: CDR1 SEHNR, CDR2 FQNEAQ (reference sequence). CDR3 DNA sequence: TGTGCCAGCAGGCTCGGGAGCTCTGGGGCCAACGTCCTGACTTTC. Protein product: CASRLGSSGANVLTF.

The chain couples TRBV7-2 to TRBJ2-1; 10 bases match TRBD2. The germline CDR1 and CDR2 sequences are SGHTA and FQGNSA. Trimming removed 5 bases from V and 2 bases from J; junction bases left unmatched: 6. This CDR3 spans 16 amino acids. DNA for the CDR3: TGTGCCAGCAGCCTCCAAGCGGGAGGGACCTACAATGAGCAGTTCTTC. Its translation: CASSLQAGGTYNEQFF. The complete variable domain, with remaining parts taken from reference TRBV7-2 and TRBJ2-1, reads GAGVSQSPSNKVTEKGKDVELRCDPISGHTALYWYRQSLGQGLEFLIYFQGNSAPDKSGLPSDRFSAERTGGSVSTLTIQRTQQEDSAVYLCASSLQAGGTYNEQFFGPGTRLTVL.

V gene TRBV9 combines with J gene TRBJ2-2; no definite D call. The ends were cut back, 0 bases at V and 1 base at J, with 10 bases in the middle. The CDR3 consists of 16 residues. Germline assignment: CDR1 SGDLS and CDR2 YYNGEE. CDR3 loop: CASSVAPTRNTGELFF. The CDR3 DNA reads TGTGCCAGCAGCGTAGCTCCTACGCGGAACACCGGGGAGCTGTTTTTT.

The CDR3 bases are TGCAGTGCTCGGAAGCTAGAGCAGTACTTC. Translating it yields CSARKLEQYF. This chain links TRBV20-1 with TRBJ2-7, with D hard to call. CDR3 length equals 10 residues. The ends were cut back, 5 bases at V and 7 bases at J, with 9 bases in the middle. Germline V gives CDR1 DFQATT, CDR2 SNEGSKA (reference sequence).

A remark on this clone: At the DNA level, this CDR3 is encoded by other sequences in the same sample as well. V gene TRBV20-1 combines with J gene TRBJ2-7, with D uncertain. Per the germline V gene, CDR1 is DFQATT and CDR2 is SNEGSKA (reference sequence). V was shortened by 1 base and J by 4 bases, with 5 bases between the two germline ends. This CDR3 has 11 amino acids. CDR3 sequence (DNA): TGCAGTGCTAGAGGTGGTTACGAGCAGTACTTC. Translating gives CSARGGYEQYF.

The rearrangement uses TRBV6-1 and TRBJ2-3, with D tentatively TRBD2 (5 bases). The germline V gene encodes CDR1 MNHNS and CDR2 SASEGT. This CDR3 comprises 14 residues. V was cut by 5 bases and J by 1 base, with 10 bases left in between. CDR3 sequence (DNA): TGTGCCAGCAGTTCCCTAGCCCGCACAGATACGCAGTATTTT. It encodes CASSSLARTDTQYF.

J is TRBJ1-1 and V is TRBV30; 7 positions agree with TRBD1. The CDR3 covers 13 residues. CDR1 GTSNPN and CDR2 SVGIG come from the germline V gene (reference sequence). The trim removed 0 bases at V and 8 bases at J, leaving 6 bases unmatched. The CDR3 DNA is TGTGCCTGGAGTGTACTTAACAGGGGAGAAGCTTTCTTT. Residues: CAWSVLNRGEAFF.

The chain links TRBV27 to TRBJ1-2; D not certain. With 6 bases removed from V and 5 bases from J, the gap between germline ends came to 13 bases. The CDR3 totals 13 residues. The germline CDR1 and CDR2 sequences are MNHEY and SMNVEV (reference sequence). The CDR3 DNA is TGTGCCAGCAGCAGAAGCGGAGCGTATGGCTACACCTTC. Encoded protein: CASSRSGAYGYTF.

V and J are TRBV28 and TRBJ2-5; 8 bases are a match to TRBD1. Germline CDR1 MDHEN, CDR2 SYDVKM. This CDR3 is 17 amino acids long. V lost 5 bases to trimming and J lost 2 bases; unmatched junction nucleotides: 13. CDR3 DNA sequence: TGTGCCAGCAGTCCTCCCCGGACAGGGATAGGGCAAGAGACCCAGTACTTC. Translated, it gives CASSPPRTGIGQETQYF.